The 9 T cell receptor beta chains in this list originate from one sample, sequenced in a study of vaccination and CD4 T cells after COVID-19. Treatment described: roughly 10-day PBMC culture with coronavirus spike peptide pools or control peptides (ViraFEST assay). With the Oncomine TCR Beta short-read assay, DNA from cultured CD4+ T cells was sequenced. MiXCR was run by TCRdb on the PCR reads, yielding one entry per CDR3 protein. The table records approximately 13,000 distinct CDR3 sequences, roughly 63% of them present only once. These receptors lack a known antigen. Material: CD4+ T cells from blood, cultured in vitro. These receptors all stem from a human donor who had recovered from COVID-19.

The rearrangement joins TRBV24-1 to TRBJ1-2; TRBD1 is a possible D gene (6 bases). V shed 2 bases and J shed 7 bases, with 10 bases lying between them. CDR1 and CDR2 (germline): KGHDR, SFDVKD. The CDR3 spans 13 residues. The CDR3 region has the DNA TGTGCCACCAGTGATTCAGGGGCCGCTGGCTACACCTTC. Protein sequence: CATSDSGAAGYTF.

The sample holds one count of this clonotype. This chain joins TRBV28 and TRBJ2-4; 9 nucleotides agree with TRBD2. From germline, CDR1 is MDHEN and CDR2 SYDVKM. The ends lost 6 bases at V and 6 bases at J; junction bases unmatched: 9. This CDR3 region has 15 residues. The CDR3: CASSLRAGGLNIQYF. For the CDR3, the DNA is TGTGCCAGCAGCCTCAGAGCGGGAGGACTAAACATTCAGTACTTC.

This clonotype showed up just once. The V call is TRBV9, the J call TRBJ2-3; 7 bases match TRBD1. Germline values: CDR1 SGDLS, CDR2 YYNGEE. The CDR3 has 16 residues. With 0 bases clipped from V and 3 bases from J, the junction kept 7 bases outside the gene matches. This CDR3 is CASSVALGGWTDTQYF. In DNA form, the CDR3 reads TGTGCCAGCAGCGTAGCTCTAGGGGGCTGGACAGATACGCAGTATTTT. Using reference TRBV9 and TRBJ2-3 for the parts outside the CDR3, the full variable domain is DSGVTQTPKHLITATGQRVTLRCSPRSGDLSVYWYQQSLDQGLQFLIQYYNGEERAKGNILERFSAQQFPDLHSELNLSSLELGDSALYFCASSVALGGWTDTQYFGPGTRLTVL.

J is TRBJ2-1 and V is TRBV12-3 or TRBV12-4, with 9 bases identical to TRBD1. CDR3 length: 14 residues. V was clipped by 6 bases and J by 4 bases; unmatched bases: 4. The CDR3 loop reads CASSRDREYNEQFF. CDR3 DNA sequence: TGTGCCAGCAGCCGGGACAGGGAATACAATGAGCAGTTCTTC.

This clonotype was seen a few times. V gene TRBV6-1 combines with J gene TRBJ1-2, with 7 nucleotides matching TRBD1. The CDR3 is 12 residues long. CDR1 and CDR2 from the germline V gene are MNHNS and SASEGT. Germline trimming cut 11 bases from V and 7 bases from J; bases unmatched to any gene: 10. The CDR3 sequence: CAVTSGGGGYTF. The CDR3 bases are TGTGCCGTTACCTCAGGGGGAGGTGGCTACACCTTC.

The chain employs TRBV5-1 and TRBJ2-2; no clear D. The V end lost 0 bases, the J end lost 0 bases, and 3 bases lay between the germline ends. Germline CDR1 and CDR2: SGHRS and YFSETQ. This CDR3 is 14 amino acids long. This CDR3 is CASSLDPNTGELFF. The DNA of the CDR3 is TGCGCCAGCAGCTTGGATCCGAACACCGGGGAGCTGTTTTTT.

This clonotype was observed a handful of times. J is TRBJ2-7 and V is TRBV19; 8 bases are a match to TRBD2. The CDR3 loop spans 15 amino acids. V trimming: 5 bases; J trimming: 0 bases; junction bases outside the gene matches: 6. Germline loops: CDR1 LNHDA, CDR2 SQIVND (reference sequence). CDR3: CASSRGGQGSYEQYF. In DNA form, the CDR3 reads TGTGCCAGTAGTCGGGGGGGACAAGGCTCCTACGAGCAGTACTTC.

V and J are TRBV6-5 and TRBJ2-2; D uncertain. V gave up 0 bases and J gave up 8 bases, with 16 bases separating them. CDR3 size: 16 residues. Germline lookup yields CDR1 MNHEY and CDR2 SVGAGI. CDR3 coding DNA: TGTGCCAGCAGTTACTCCCCATTGCGAGCTACGGGGGAGCTGTTTTTT. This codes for CASSYSPLRATGELFF.

The CDR3 region is CASRVNRDNQPQHF. The CDR3 DNA is TGTGCCAGCAGGGTAAACCGTGACAATCAGCCCCAGCATTTT. This rearrangement joins TRBV2 to TRBJ1-5; no definite D call. The CDR3 consists of 14 residues. Trimming pared 6 bases from V and 3 bases from J, leaving 12 bases between. Looked up from germline, CDR1 is SNHLY and CDR2 is FYNNEI.